This T cell receptor (beta chain) was sequenced during a study of blood T cell repertoires in COVID-19. Turning to the study itself: Collection of acute and convalescent COVID-19 samples took place in the United States, Italy and Spain. In each case, the material was cDNA or gDNA derived from T cells, B-cell-depleted T cells, or PBMCs.

Original methodology: Cell counts per sample came from amplifying reference gene primers. Profiled with immunoSEQ multiplex PCR; TCRdb holds only in-frame clones, not every one. D and trimming were read from the DNA, whereas the V and J calls and clone size are those reported in that table. Counted here are 250,000 to 300,000 clones, around 78% occurring once; the ten biggest clones make up about 5%. The trim removed 6 bases at V and 0 bases at J, leaving 4 bases unmatched. The germline gives CDR1 WNHNN, CDR2 SYGVQD (reference sequence). The CDR3 is made up of 14 amino acids. This chain links TRBV10-1 with TRBJ2-7; 8 positions match TRBD1. Sequences were obtained from peripheral blood. This sequence originates from a man in his sixties who had recovered from COVID-19. The CDR3 spells CASRTGALSYEQYF. The CDR3 nucleotides are TGCGCCAGCAGGACAGGGGCCCTCTCCTACGAGCAGTACTTC.